This entry lists 21 T cell receptor beta chains sequenced from one sample in a study of Ad26.COV2.S vaccination and SARS-CoV-2 variants. The method was immunoSEQ multiplex PCR; TCRdb's version includes in-frame clones alone and lacks a portion of them. Of roughly 410,000 clones listed, 83% were seen once; the top ten hold just under 7.5%. Described treatment: some 20 received Ad26.COV2.S at low or high dose, single or two shots; about 5 received placebo; per-sample allocation not given. After the first vaccine or placebo injection, samples were drawn on day 63. This sample comprised peripheral blood, obtained in a trial of Ad26.COV2.S vaccine versus placebo. These receptors all come from a person between 18 and 59 years old who received the Ad26.COV2.S COVID-19 vaccine or a placebo.

The chain has TRBV7-9 and TRBJ1-5; maybe TRBD1 (6 bases). The CDR3 is made up of 14 amino acids. With 5 bases removed from V and 4 bases from J, the gap between germline ends came to 12 bases. Looked up from germline, CDR1 is SEHNR and CDR2 is FQNEAQ (reference sequence). In nucleotides, the CDR3 is TGTGCCAGCAGCCTGACAGGAGAGAATCAGCCCCAGCATTTT. It encodes CASSLTGENQPQHF.

V and J are TRBV14 and TRBJ2-7; 7 bases line up with TRBD1. This CDR3 spans 15 amino acids. Germline CDR1 is SGHDN and CDR2 is FVKESK. The J segment lost 5 bases and the V segment lost 4 bases, leaving 11 bases of the junction unmatched. CDR3 residues: CASSLEQTGTNEQYF. The CDR3 DNA sequence: TGTGCCAGCAGCCTGGAACAGACAGGGACAAACGAGCAGTACTTC.

The chain is built from TRBV7-2 and TRBJ2-7; D tentatively fits TRBD1 or TRBD2 (5 bases each). V lost 1 base to trimming and J lost 0 bases, with 7 bases between them. Per germline, CDR1 SGHTA and CDR2 FQGNSA. The CDR3 totals 14 residues. The CDR3 here is CASSLEGSSYEQYF. The DNA of the CDR3 is TGTGCCAGCAGCTTAGAGGGGAGCTCCTACGAGCAGTACTTC.

The chain is built from TRBV19 and TRBJ2-1, with D tentatively TRBD2 (6 bases). The CDR3 totals 15 residues. V gave up 5 bases and J gave up 0 bases, with 11 bases separating them. The germline V gene has CDR1 LNHDA and CDR2 SQIVND (reference sequence). CDR3 bases: TGTGCCAGTAGTGTTAGCGGTAGCTCCTACAATGAGCAGTTCTTC. Amino acid sequence: CASSVSGSSYNEQFF.

V gene TRBV18 combines with J gene TRBJ2-1, with 8 nucleotides matching TRBD1. CDR3 length: 13 residues. CDR1 KGHSH and CDR2 LQKENI come from the germline V gene. The J segment lost 9 bases and the V segment lost 4 bases, leaving 5 bases of the junction unmatched. CDR3 loop: CASSRTGNSEQFF. CDR3 coding DNA: TGTGCCAGCTCACGGACAGGGAATAGTGAGCAGTTCTTC.

The DNA of the CDR3 is TGTGCCAGCACCATTGGTCGGGTCCAAGAGACCCAGTACTTC. Its protein is CASTIGRVQETQYF. This chain joins TRBV7-8 and TRBJ2-5; D remains ambiguous. Trimming took off 7 bases at V and 1 base at J, with 13 bases between the two ends. Germline CDR1 is SGHVS and CDR2 is FQNEAQ. This CDR3 spans 14 amino acids.

The chain uses TRBV7-2 and TRBJ1-2, with unresolved D. V dropped 0 bases and J dropped 7 bases, with 6 bases sitting between them. The CDR3 sequence is 12 residues long. CDR1 and CDR2 (germline): SGHTA, FQGNSA. The CDR3 spells CASSLAGFGYTF. CDR3 in DNA: TGTGCCAGCAGCTTAGCAGGGTTTGGCTACACCTTC.

DNA for the CDR3: TGTGCCAGCAGCTTAGCGTCAGGGGGCATAACTGAAGCTTTCTTT. Protein product: CASSLASGGITEAFF. The chain has TRBV7-9 and TRBJ1-1; 8 nucleotides line up with TRBD1. This CDR3 spans 15 amino acids. V was pared by 0 bases and J by 5 bases, with 5 bases of the junction left unmatched. In germline, CDR1 is SEHNR, CDR2 FQNEAQ (reference sequence).

In its sample, this clone was seen once. The chain employs TRBV27 and TRBJ1-3; D remains unclear. Trimming stripped 0 bases from V and 0 bases from J, with 6 bases between. CDR1 and CDR2 (germline): MNHEY, SMNVEV (reference sequence). The CDR3 totals 15 residues. The CDR3 DNA reads as TGTGCCAGCAGTTTATCGGGTAGCTCTGGAAACACCATATATTTT. Protein: CASSLSGSSGNTIYF.

This sequence joins TRBV23-1 and TRBJ1-2; D is possibly TRBD1 (5 bases). TRBV23-1 is designated an ORF whose function remains uncertain. CDR3 length: 16 amino acids. Trimming took off 2 bases at V and 6 bases at J, with 19 bases between the two ends. In DNA form, the CDR3 reads TGCGCCAGCAGTCAACCTCAGGGCGAGCTGTTTCATGGCTACACCTTC. Amino acids: CASSQPQGELFHGYTF.

This chain links TRBV7-3 with TRBJ1-2, with D maybe TRBD1 (5 bases). CDR3 length equals 15 residues. Trimming stripped 0 bases from V and 5 bases from J, with 13 bases between. Germline V gene data show CDR1 as SGHTA and CDR2 as FQGTGA. The CDR3 spells CASSLTAGSTYGYTF. CDR3 bases: TGTGCCAGCAGCTTAACGGCAGGGTCTACATATGGCTACACCTTC.

CDR3 nucleotide sequence: TGCAGCGTTAATAGAGGCTACAATGAGCAGTTCTTC. Amino acids: CSVNRGYNEQFF. The chain couples TRBV29-1 to TRBJ2-1; D not certain. The V end was cut by 5 bases, the J end by 3 bases, with 8 bases between. Germline values: CDR1 SQVTM, CDR2 ANQGSEA. The CDR3 totals 12 residues.

The chain has TRBV4-1 and TRBJ2-1; D is ambiguous. Germline V gene lookup returns CDR1 MGHRA and CDR2 YSYEKL. This CDR3 region has 14 residues. Trimming pared 0 bases from V and 6 bases from J, leaving 9 bases between. CDR3 sequence (DNA): TGCGCCAGCAGCCAAGATGAAACCCGCAATGAGCAGTTCTTC. Translating gives CASSQDETRNEQFF.

The chain has TRBV3-1 (or the pseudogene TRBV3-2) and TRBJ1-6; no clear D. Germline V gene sequence: CDR1 LGHDT, CDR2 YNNKEL (reference sequence). The CDR3 is 15 residues long. The V and J ends lost 4 bases and 9 bases respectively, with 16 bases between them. CDR3 sequence (DNA): TGTGCCAGCAGCCTCATCGGGCCCAAGGGTTCACCCCTCCACTTT. Translated: CASSLIGPKGSPLHF.

The chain links TRBV7-3 to TRBJ2-6; no firm D call. Germline V gene data show CDR1 as SGHTA and CDR2 as FQGTGA. Trimming took off 5 bases at V and 0 bases at J, with 8 bases between the two ends. The CDR3 contains 15 residues. The CDR3 region is CASSLRVSGANVLTF. The CDR3 DNA follows: TGTGCCAGCAGCCTCCGGGTCTCTGGGGCCAACGTCCTGACTTTC.

The rearrangement links TRBV30 to TRBJ2-1; D is possibly TRBD1 (6 bases). Germline V gene data show CDR1 as GTSNPN and CDR2 as SVGIG (reference sequence). Between the trimmed V and J ends, which lost 7 bases and 0 bases, there was a span of 10 bases. There are 13 residues in the CDR3. The CDR3 region is CASDSTSYNEQFF. The CDR3 DNA follows: TGTGCCTCGGACAGTACCTCCTACAATGAGCAGTTCTTC.

This chain joins TRBV5-5 and TRBJ2-7; D uncertain. The V gene lost 6 bases and the J gene lost 3 bases, with 10 bases spanning the gap. The CDR3 totals 12 residues. Germline-derived CDR1 and CDR2 are SGHKS and YYEKEE (reference sequence). CDR3 nucleotides: TGTGCCAGCACCCAGACGGACTACGAGCAGTACTTC. It specifies CASTQTDYEQYF.

The chain couples TRBV5-1 to TRBJ2-3; TRBD1 aligns across 12 bases. CDR1 and CDR2 from the germline V gene are SGHRS and YFSETQ. This CDR3 spans 15 amino acids. The ends lost 4 bases at V and 6 bases at J; junction bases unmatched: 6. CDR3 DNA sequence: TGCGCCAGCAGCCCGGGACAGGGGGCGCAGGATACGCAGTATTTT. This sequence encodes CASSPGQGAQDTQYF.

CDR3 residues: CASSPAGGHRGAFF. CDR3 bases: TGTGCCAGCAGCCCGGCTGGAGGTCACAGGGGAGCTTTCTTT. The V gene is TRBV3-1 (or the pseudogene TRBV3-2), the J gene TRBJ1-1; TRBD1 aligns across 7 bases. Losses at the gene ends were 4 bases for V and 10 bases for J; bases not matched to a gene: 12. CDR1 is LGHDT and CDR2 is YNNKEL in the germline V gene (reference sequence). The CDR3 has 14 amino acids.

The chain has TRBV6-1 and TRBJ1-1; D ambiguous. CDR1 and CDR2 (germline): MNHNS, SASEGT. V lost 0 bases and J 5 bases, leaving 10 bases between the germline ends. The CDR3 sequence is 14 residues long. DNA for the CDR3: TGTGCCAGCAGTGAAGCGGCCGGCTTAACTGAAGCTTTCTTT. It specifies CASSEAAGLTEAFF.

V usage is TRBV5-1 and J usage is TRBJ2-7, with 8 bases matching TRBD2. CDR1 and CDR2 (germline): SGHRS, YFSETQ. The CDR3 totals 14 residues. The V segment lost 3 bases and the J segment 5 bases; nucleotides outside the gene matches: 7. This chain's CDR3 is CASSSALAVDEQYF. The CDR3 DNA reads TGCGCCAGCAGCTCAGCACTAGCGGTCGACGAGCAGTACTTC.